The present entry profiles one T cell receptor beta chain with its context. The sample originates from a study of blood T cell repertoires in COVID-19. On the study more broadly: The study drew acute and convalescent COVID-19 samples from the United States, Italy and Spain. From T cells, B-cell-depleted T cells, or PBMCs came the material, which was cDNA or gDNA.

The ends lost 3 bases at V and 8 bases at J; junction bases unmatched: 10. The CDR3 spans 15 residues. The germline CDR1 and CDR2 sequences are SGDLS and YYNGEE. As processed by the authors: Estimation of nucleated cell counts was performed using reference gene primer amplification. The repertoire was sequenced with immunoSEQ multiplex PCR; TCRdb's copy has only in-frame clones and lacks some. D and trimming were read from the DNA, whereas the V and J calls and clone size are those reported in that table. The top ten clones hold approximately 4.9% of a sample with around 41,000 clones, approximately 90% of them seen once.

The genes are TRBV9 and TRBJ2-1, with 8 bases aligning to TRBD2. This receptor was taken from a human donor in a cohort sampled during active COVID-19. Sequenced material: peripheral blood. The DNA for the CDR3 is TGTGCCAGCAGCGAAGTAGCGGGATCTTTCGATGAGCAGTTCTTC. This gives the protein CASSEVAGSFDEQFF. The full variable domain, with the rest looked up from reference TRBV9 and TRBJ2-1, is DSGVTQTPKHLITATGQRVTLRCSPRSGDLSVYWYQQSLDQGLQFLIQYYNGEERAKGNILERFSAQQFPDLHSELNLSSLELGDSALYFCASSEVAGSFDEQFFGPGTRLTVL.